This note documents a single TCR beta chain sequence. This entry belongs to a study of shared clonotypes between healthy human individuals. The donors, all of them Caucasian adults, lived in Nashville, Tennessee. The authors loaded about 200 ng DNA, roughly 33,000 T cell genomes, into sorted-subset replicate PCRs. Data came from immunoSEQ multiplex PCR; TCRdb stores just in-frame clones and leaves some out. The table shows hundreds of thousands of clones, with approximately 97% occurring only once. This CDR3 is built from 12 residues. CDR1 MDHEN and CDR2 SYDVKM come from the germline V gene. V gave up 4 bases and J gave up 4 bases, with 7 bases separating them.

Material for sequencing was naive CD4+ T cells sorted from blood. Noted subset: CD45RA+ positively selected. The genes are TRBV28 and TRBJ1-2; possibly TRBD1 for D (6 bases). The TCR was taken from a woman aged 25-40 years in good health. CDR3 sequence (DNA): TGTGCCAGCAGTTGGACAGTCTATGGCTACACCTTC. It specifies CASSWTVYGYTF.